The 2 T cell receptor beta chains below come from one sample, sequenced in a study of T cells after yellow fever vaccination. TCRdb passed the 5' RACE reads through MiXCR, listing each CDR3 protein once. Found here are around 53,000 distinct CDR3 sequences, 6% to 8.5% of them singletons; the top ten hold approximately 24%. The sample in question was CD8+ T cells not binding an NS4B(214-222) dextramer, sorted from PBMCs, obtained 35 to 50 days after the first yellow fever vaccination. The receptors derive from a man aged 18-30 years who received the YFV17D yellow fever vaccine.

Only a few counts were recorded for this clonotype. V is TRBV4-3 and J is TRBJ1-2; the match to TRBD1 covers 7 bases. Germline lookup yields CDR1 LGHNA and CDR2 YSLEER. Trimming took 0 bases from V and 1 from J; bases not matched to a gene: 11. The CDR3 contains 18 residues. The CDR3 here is CASSQDRRGMTNNYGYTF. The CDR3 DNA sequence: TGCGCCAGCAGCCAAGACCGCAGGGGGATGACTAATAACTATGGCTACACCTTC.

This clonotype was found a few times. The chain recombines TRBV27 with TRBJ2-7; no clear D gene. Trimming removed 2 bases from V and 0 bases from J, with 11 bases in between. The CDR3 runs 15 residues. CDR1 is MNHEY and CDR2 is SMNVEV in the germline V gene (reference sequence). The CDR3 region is CASSLPPRYSYEQYV. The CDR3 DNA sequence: TGTGCCAGCAGTTTACCCCCCAGGTACTCCTACGAGCAGTACGTC.